What follows are 15 T cell receptor beta chains derived from one specimen sequenced in a study of T cell repertoires in cytomegalovirus infection. One entry per CDR3 protein results from TCRdb running MiXCR on the reads. The repertoire has over 100,000 distinct CDR3 sequences, around 9.1% of them found once; the top ten carry 31%. No antigens are known for them. Sequencing was performed on PBMCs, sequenced either directly or after in vitro stimulation (not recorded which). These receptors came from a human donor in good health (CMV status not recorded). Some clones in this sample may be carry-over from other donors' samples.

This clonotype turned up a few times. The V call is TRBV19, the J call TRBJ1-5; D call uncertain. Per the germline V gene, CDR1 is LNHDA and CDR2 is SQIVND (reference sequence). This CDR3 has 13 amino acids. V was clipped by 1 base and J by 7 bases, with 8 bases between them. The CDR3 loop reads CASSIGPDQPQHF. CDR3 nucleotide sequence: TGTGCCAGTAGTATAGGCCCGGACCAGCCCCAGCATTTT.

This clonotype was recorded a few times. The chain uses TRBV5-1 and TRBJ2-2, with TRBD1 identical over 11 bases. V dropped 4 bases and J dropped 5; count of bases not matched to a gene: 1. The CDR3 covers 14 residues. Germline V gives CDR1 SGHRS, CDR2 YFSETQ. The CDR3 sequence is CASSRDRGTGELFF. The CDR3 DNA follows: TGCGCCAGCAGCCGGGACAGGGGGACCGGGGAGCTGTTTTTT.

This clonotype was seen only a few times. The chain recombines TRBV12-3 or TRBV12-4 with TRBJ2-5, with D perhaps given as TRBD1 or TRBD2 (6 bases each). The V gene lost 3 bases and the J gene lost 5 bases, with 19 bases spanning the gap. This CDR3 comprises 16 residues. CDR3 in DNA: TGTGCCAGCAGTTTCGGTGTTTGGGGGGCTTCGGAGACCCAGTACTTC. This gives the protein CASSFGVWGASETQYF.

This clonotype occurred many times. The genes are TRBV12-5 and TRBJ2-1, with 8 bases fitting TRBD2. CDR1 and CDR2 (germline): LGHNT, FRNRAP. V lost 7 bases and J lost 2; bases outside the gene matches: 10. This CDR3 is 16 amino acids long. In DNA form, the CDR3 reads TGTGCTAGTGTAGGGGGACGGGGACTAGCCTACAATGAGCAGTTCTTC. Amino acids: CASVGGRGLAYNEQFF. Using reference TRBV12-5 and TRBJ2-1 for the parts outside the CDR3, the full variable domain is DARVTQTPRHKVTEMGQEVTMRCQPILGHNTVFWYRQTMMQGLELLAYFRNRAPLDDSGMPKDRFSAEMPDATLATLKIQPSEPRDSAVYFCASVGGRGLAYNEQFFGPGTRLTVL.

This clonotype was picked up many times. The chain carries TRBV28 and TRBJ2-3, with 8 bases aligning to TRBD2. After removal of 6 bases from V and 0 bases from J, the junction contained 8 bases not matched to a gene. CDR3 length: 16 amino acids. Germline-derived CDR1 and CDR2 are MDHEN and SYDVKM. The CDR3 loop reads CASSRRLAFSTDTQYF. DNA for the CDR3: TGTGCCAGCAGCCGCCGACTAGCGTTTAGCACAGATACGCAGTATTTT.

The table lists this clonotype with a few counts. As DNA, the CDR3 is TGTGCCAGCAGTACAGGAGGGGGTAGCAATCAGCCCCAGCATTTT. It codes for CASSTGGGSNQPQHF. This chain uses TRBV2 with TRBJ1-5; possible D gene TRBD1, 6 bases. This CDR3 comprises 15 residues. Germline assignment: CDR1 SNHLY and CDR2 FYNNEI. V gave up 5 bases and J gave up 0 bases, with 11 bases separating them.

The chain carries TRBV27 and TRBJ1-2, with D perhaps matching TRBD1 (5 bases). V gave up 4 bases and J gave up 4 bases, with 16 bases separating them. The germline CDR1 and CDR2 sequences are MNHEY and SMNVEV (reference sequence). This CDR3 spans 15 amino acids. CDR3 bases: TGTGCCAGCAGTTCTCCAGGGCTTACTGGCTATGGCTACACCTTC. Protein sequence: CASSSPGLTGYGYTF.

This clonotype was recorded a few times. The chain uses TRBV20-1 and TRBJ2-3, with 8 nucleotides matching TRBD1. This CDR3 comprises 15 residues. Germline V gene data show CDR1 as DFQATT and CDR2 as SNEGSKA (reference sequence). After removal of 5 bases from V and 2 bases from J, the junction contained 9 bases not matched to a gene. The CDR3 spells CSAFLPGQDTDTQYF. In nucleotides, the CDR3 is TGCAGTGCTTTTCTACCGGGACAGGACACAGATACGCAGTATTTT.

This clonotype was found many times. The chain employs TRBV5-5 and TRBJ2-1; TRBD2 might be the D (6 bases). The CDR3 has 16 amino acids. The germline gives CDR1 SGHKS, CDR2 YYEKEE (reference sequence). Trimming pared 1 base from V and 6 bases from J, leaving 17 bases between. Here the CDR3 reads CASSLSGTSLGNEQFF. CDR3 DNA sequence: TGTGCCAGCAGCTTGTCCGGGACTTCCCTGGGCAATGAGCAGTTCTTC.

The sample holds a few counts of this clonotype. The V and J genes are TRBV5-4 and TRBJ2-6, with 7 positions matching TRBD1. Germline V gene sequence: CDR1 SGHNT, CDR2 YYREEE (reference sequence). The junction had 3 bases not matched to a gene; V was cut back by 4 bases and J by 2 bases. This CDR3 is 15 amino acids long. CDR3: CASSTGATGANVLTF. CDR3 sequence (DNA): TGTGCCAGCAGCACAGGGGCAACTGGGGCCAACGTCCTGACTTTC. The full variable domain, in which reference TRBV5-4 and TRBJ2-6 provide the parts outside the CDR3, is ETGVTQSPTHLIKTRGQQVTLRCSSQSGHNTVSWYQQALGQGPQFIFQYYREEENGRGNFPPRFSGLQFPNYSSELNVNALELDDSALYLCASSTGATGANVLTFGAGSRLTVL.

This clonotype was seen ten or more times. J is TRBJ2-1 and V is TRBV11-2; 14 nucleotides align to TRBD2. Per germline, CDR1 SGHAT and CDR2 FQNNGV. Losses at the gene ends were 3 bases for V and 2 bases for J; bases not matched to a gene: 18. The CDR3 has 22 residues. Here the CDR3 reads CASSFVAGAGTSGSLPYNEQFF. The CDR3, as DNA: TGTGCCAGCAGCTTTGTTGCGGGGGCAGGGACTAGCGGGAGTCTACCCTACAATGAGCAGTTCTTC. The full variable domain, its missing parts supplied by reference TRBV11-2 and TRBJ2-1, is EAGVAQSPRYKIIEKRQSVAFWCNPISGHATLYWYQQILGQGPKLLIQFQNNGVVDDSQLPKDRFSAERLKGVDSTLKIQPAKLEDSAVYLCASSFVAGAGTSGSLPYNEQFFGPGTRLTVL.

This clonotype has ten or more counts. CDR3 amino acids: CASSLDLDPAGFTDTQYF. CDR3 nucleotides: TGTGCCAGCAGCTTAGATCTTGACCCAGCGGGTTTTACAGATACGCAGTATTTT. The chain carries TRBV11-2 and TRBJ2-3; D perhaps matches TRBD2 (6 bases). In germline, CDR1 is SGHAT, CDR2 FQNNGV. Trimming left V 0 bases short and J 3 bases short, with 19 bases between. This CDR3 has 18 amino acids.

The sample holds a few counts of this clonotype. The rearrangement uses TRBV7-9 and TRBJ1-2; tentative D call: TRBD1 (5 bases). Germline CDR1 reads SEHNR; CDR2 reads FQNEAQ (reference sequence). Trimming shortened V by 4 bases and J by 5 bases, and 20 bases separated the two germline ends. CDR3 length equals 16 residues. CDR3 DNA sequence: TGTGCCAGCAGCTGGGGACGGAGTCCTTATACGTATGGCTACACCTTC. Translation gives CASSWGRSPYTYGYTF.

The genes are TRBV20-1 and TRBJ2-7, with TRBD2 matching 8 bases. Germline assignment: CDR1 DFQATT and CDR2 SNEGSKA (reference sequence). V lost 2 bases, J lost 6 bases, and 9 bases stayed unmatched. The CDR3 runs 14 residues. Written as DNA, the CDR3 is TGCAGTGCTAGACCCCCTGGACTAGCTATCGAGCAGTACTTC. It codes for CSARPPGLAIEQYF.

This clonotype was counted many times. The CDR3 spells CASSYYGQGAGANVLTF. Here the CDR3 DNA reads TGTGCCAGCAGTTACTACGGACAGGGGGCGGGGGCCAACGTCCTGACTTTC. The rearrangement links TRBV6-5 to TRBJ2-6, with 11 bases fitting TRBD1. Germline loops: CDR1 MNHEY, CDR2 SVGAGI. This CDR3 is 17 amino acids long. V lost 1 base, J lost 4 bases, and 3 bases stayed unmatched.